This T cell receptor (beta chain) comes out of a study of T cells expressing NK-cell markers. TCRdb re-called the 5' RACE reads and gives one entry per CDR3 protein, without DNA. The sample totals a few hundred thousand distinct CDR3 sequences; its top ten clones hold 5.2%. Germline CDR1 is ENHRY and CDR2 is SYGVKD. CDR3 size: 14 residues. Sequencing was done on a sample of blood T cells: a sorted CD56 or NKG2C T cell subset, CD4+ or CD8+ T cells, or bulk PBMC T cells (not recorded which). The clonotype originates from a man aged 18-70 years in good health. J is TRBJ1-2 and V is TRBV10-3; the D call of TRBD1 rests on TCRdb alone, since no DNA is present to check it. The CDR3 sequence: CATGGETGGSGYTF.